This TCR beta chain is drawn from a study of PD-L1 blockade in urothelial cancer. Broader study findings: TCR clonality was measured in pretreatment peripheral blood. Clonality below the median predicted better survival.

Clones were sequenced by immunoSEQ multiplex PCR, and TCRdb holds only the in-frame ones, with some missing. The table has 40,000 or so clones, more than 65% seen once. Notes on this clone: What it recognizes is unknown.

The TCR sequence derives from an older man with urothelial cancer. The source material was PBMCs, sampled around atezolizumab (anti-PD-L1) treatment.

The CDR3 region has the DNA TGTGCCAGTAGTATATCAGGGGCGATCGGCTCCTACAATGAGCAGTTCTTC. Residues: CASSISGAIGSYNEQFF. The J gene is TRBJ2-1, the V gene TRBV19; tentatively, D is TRBD1 (6 bases). This CDR3 is built from 17 residues. CDR1 is LNHDA and CDR2 is SQIVND in the germline V gene (reference sequence). The ends were cut back, 2 bases at V and 0 bases at J, with 14 bases in the middle.